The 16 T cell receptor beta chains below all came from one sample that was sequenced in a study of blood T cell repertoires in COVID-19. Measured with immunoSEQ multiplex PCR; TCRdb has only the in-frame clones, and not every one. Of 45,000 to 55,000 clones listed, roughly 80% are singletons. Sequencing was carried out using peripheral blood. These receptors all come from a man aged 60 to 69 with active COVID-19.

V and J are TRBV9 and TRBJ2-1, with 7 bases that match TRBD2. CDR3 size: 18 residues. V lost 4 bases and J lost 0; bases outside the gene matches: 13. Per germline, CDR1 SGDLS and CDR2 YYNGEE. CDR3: CASSLSLGVAGSYNEQFF. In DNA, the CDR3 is TGTGCCAGCAGCCTATCCCTAGGGGTAGCGGGCTCCTACAATGAGCAGTTCTTC.

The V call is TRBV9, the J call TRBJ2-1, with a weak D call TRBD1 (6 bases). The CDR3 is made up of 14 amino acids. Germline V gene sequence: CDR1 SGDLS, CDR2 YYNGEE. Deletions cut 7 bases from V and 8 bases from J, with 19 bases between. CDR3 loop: CASGRGGAVHEQFF. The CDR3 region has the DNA TGTGCCAGCGGACGAGGGGGAGCGGTGCATGAGCAGTTCTTC.

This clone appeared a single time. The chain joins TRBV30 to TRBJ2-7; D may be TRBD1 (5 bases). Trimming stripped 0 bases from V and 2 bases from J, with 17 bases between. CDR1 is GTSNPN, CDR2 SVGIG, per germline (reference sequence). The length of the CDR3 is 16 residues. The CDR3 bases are TGTGCCTGGAGTGTAGGACAAAGCCCTACGCCCTACGAGCAGTACTTC. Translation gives CAWSVGQSPTPYEQYF.

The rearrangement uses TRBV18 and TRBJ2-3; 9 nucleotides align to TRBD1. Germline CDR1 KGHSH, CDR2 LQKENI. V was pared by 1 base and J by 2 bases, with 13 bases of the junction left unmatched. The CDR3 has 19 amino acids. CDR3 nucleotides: TGTGCCAGCTCACCACTCCCTGATCTGGGGACAGGGACCACAGATACGCAGTATTTT. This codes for CASSPLPDLGTGTTDTQYF. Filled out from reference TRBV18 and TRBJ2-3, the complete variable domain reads NAGVMQNPRHLVRRRGQEARLRCSPMKGHSHVYWYRQLPEEGLKFMVYLQKENIIDESGMPKERFSAEFPKEGPSILRIQQVVRGDSAAYFCASSPLPDLGTGTTDTQYFGPGTRLTVL.

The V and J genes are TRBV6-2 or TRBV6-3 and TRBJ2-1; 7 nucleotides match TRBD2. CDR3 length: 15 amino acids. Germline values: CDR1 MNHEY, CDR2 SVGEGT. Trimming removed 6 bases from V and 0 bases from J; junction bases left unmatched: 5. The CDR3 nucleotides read TGTGCCAGCAGCCCTTGGGGGGGCTCCTACAATGAGCAGTTCTTC. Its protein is CASSPWGGSYNEQFF.

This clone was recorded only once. The CDR3 loop is CASSFRGGKAEAFF. The CDR3 nucleotides read TGTGCCAGCAGTTTCCGGGGGGGTAAAGCTGAAGCTTTCTTT. The chain combines TRBV28 with TRBJ1-1; TRBD1 is a possible D gene (5 bases). This CDR3 region has 14 residues. Germline values: CDR1 MDHEN, CDR2 SYDVKM. Trimming took 3 bases from V and 6 from J, leaving 14 bases between them.

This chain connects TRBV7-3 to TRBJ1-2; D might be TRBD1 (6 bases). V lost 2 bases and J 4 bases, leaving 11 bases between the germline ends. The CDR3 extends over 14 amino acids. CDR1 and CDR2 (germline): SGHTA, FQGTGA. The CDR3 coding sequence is TGTGCCAGCAGCTTAGTAGGGGGAACCTATGGCTACACCTTC. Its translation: CASSLVGGTYGYTF.

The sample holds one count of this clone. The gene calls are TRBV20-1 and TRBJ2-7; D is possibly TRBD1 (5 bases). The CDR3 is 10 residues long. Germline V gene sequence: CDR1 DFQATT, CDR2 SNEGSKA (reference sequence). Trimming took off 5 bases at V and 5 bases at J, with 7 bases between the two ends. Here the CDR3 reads CSAGRDEQYF. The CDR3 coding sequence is TGCAGTGCTGGCAGGGACGAGCAGTACTTC.

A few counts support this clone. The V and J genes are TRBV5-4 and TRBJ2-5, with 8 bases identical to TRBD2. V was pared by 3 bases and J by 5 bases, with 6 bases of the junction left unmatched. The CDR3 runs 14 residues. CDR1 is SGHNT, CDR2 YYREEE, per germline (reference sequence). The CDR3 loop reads CASSSSGSSETQYF. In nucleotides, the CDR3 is TGTGCCAGCAGCTCGAGCGGGAGCTCTGAGACCCAGTACTTC. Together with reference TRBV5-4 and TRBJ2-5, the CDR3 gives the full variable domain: ETGVTQSPTHLIKTRGQQVTLRCSSQSGHNTVSWYQQALGQGPQFIFQYYREEENGRGNFPPRFSGLQFPNYSSELNVNALELDDSALYLCASSSSGSSETQYFGPGTRLLVL.

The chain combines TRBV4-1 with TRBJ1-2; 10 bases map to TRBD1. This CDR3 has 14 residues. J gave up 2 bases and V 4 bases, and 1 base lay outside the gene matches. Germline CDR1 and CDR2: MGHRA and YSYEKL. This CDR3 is CASSPDRGNYGYTF. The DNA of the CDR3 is TGCGCCAGCAGCCCGGACAGGGGGAACTATGGCTACACCTTC.

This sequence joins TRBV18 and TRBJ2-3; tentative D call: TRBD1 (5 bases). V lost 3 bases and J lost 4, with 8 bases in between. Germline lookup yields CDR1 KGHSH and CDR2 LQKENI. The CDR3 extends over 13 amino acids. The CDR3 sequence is CASSPGPADTQYF. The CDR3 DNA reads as TGTGCCAGCTCACCGGGGCCTGCAGATACGCAGTATTTT.

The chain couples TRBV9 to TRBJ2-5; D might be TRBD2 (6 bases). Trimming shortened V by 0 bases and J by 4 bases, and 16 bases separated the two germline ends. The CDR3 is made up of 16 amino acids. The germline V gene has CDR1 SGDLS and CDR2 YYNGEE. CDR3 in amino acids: CASSVAQGGIPETQYF. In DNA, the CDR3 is TGTGCCAGCAGCGTAGCCCAGGGAGGTATTCCAGAGACCCAGTACTTC.

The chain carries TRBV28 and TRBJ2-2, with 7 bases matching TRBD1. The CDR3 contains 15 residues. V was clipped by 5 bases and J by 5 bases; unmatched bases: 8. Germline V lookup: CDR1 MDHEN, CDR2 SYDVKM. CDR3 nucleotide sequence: TGTGCCAGCAGTGACCGGACAGGCCGTACCGGGGAGCTGTTTTTT. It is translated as CASSDRTGRTGELFF.

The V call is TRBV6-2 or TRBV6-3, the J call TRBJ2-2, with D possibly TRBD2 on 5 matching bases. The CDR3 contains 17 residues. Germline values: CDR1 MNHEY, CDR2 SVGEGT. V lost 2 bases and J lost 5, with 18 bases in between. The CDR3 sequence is CASSYPSRTSLTGELFF. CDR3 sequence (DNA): TGTGCCAGCAGTTACCCCTCCCGGACTTCCCTGACCGGGGAGCTGTTTTTT.

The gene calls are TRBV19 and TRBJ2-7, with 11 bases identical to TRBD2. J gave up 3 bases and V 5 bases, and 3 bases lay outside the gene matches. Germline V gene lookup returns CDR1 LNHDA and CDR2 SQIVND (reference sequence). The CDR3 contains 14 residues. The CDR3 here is CASSDLAGGYEQYF. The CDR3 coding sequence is TGTGCCAGTAGTGACCTAGCGGGAGGCTACGAGCAGTACTTC.

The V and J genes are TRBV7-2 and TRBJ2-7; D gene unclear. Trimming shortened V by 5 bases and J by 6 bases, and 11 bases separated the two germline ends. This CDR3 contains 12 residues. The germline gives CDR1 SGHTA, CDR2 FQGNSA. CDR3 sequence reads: CASSTPPGEQYF. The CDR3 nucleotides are TGTGCCAGCAGCACCCCCCCCGGCGAGCAGTACTTC.